The 8 T cell receptor beta chains listed next were all sequenced from one sample in a study of T cell repertoires in cytomegalovirus infection. TCRdb reanalysed the reads using MiXCR and keeps one entry per CDR3 protein. The profile shows hundreds of thousands of distinct CDR3 sequences, about 31% of them singletons. Antigens of these TCRs are unknown. The material was cultured CD8+ T cells from PBMCs, obtained from culture after CMV antigen stimulation. The receptor source for this set is a human donor in good health (CMV status not recorded). Some clones in this sample may be carry-over from other donors' samples.

The genes are TRBV28 and TRBJ2-3; D gene uncertain. The germline V gene encodes CDR1 MDHEN and CDR2 SYDVKM. The V end lost 5 bases, the J end lost 0 bases, and 9 bases lay between the germline ends. The CDR3 totals 14 residues. This chain's CDR3 is CASSHGTSTDTQYF. The CDR3 DNA sequence: TGTGCCAGCAGTCACGGAACTAGCACAGATACGCAGTATTTT.

This clonotype was picked up a small number of times. One junction end does not reproduce the germline sequence, and a read error may be involved. The chain employs TRBV18 and TRBJ1-3, with TRBD1 matching 7 bases. Germline lookup yields CDR1 KGHSH and CDR2 LQKENI. CDR3 length equals 16 residues. CDR3 in DNA: TGTGCCAGCGCACCGAAGTTACAGGGGCGGACAAACACCATATATTTT. Residues: CASAPKLQGRTNTIYF.

A few counts support this clonotype. The rearrangement joins TRBV20-1 to TRBJ1-6; 9 nucleotides match TRBD1. V shed 1 base and J 7 bases; nucleotides not matched to a gene: 8. The CDR3 has 16 amino acids. Looked up from germline, CDR1 is DFQATT and CDR2 is SNEGSKA (reference sequence). The CDR3 region is CSARGPTGGRNSPLHF. Here the CDR3 DNA reads TGCAGTGCTAGAGGCCCCACAGGGGGCAGGAATTCACCCCTCCACTTT.

V gene TRBV10-3 combines with J gene TRBJ2-7; D gene uncertain. The CDR3 is 13 residues long. The V gene lost 2 bases and the J gene lost 0 bases, with 5 bases spanning the gap. Per germline, CDR1 ENHRY and CDR2 SYGVKD. The CDR3 loop reads CAISEGLSYEQYV. CDR3 nucleotide sequence: TGTGCCATCAGTGAGGGGCTCTCCTACGAGCAGTACGTC.

This chain joins TRBV6-6 and TRBJ2-1; D not certain. The CDR3 consists of 16 residues. Germline V gene sequence: CDR1 MNHNY, CDR2 SVGAGI (reference sequence). The V end lost 7 bases, the J end lost 0 bases, and 16 bases lay between the germline ends. This chain's CDR3 is CASTPSGRRSYNEQFF. The CDR3 nucleotides are TGTGCCAGCACCCCTTCTGGCCGGCGCTCCTACAATGAGCAGTTCTTC.

There are a few counts of this clonotype. The J gene is TRBJ2-5, the V gene TRBV4-1; maybe TRBD1 (5 bases). CDR1 is MGHRA and CDR2 is YSYEKL in the germline V gene. V was trimmed by 6 bases and J by 0 bases, leaving 26 bases between them. There are 19 residues in the CDR3. The CDR3 reads CASSILVVKGFPYQETQYF. The CDR3 DNA reads as TGCGCCAGCAGTATCCTTGTGGTAAAGGGGTTCCCGTACCAAGAGACCCAGTACTTC.

The chain has TRBV2 and TRBJ1-1; D is undetermined. Trimming removed 6 bases at V and 11 bases at J, with 10 bases between. This CDR3 comprises 10 residues. Germline V gene sequence: CDR1 SNHLY, CDR2 FYNNEI. Written as DNA, the CDR3 is TGTGCCAGCAGCAAAGACGTGGCTTTCTTT. Translation gives CASSKDVAFF.

This clonotype was seen repeatedly, ten times or more. V and J are TRBV7-2 and TRBJ2-1, with 14 bases fitting TRBD2. The junction had 5 bases not matched to a gene; V was cut back by 4 bases and J by 0 bases. This CDR3 contains 18 residues. Germline V gene sequence: CDR1 SGHTA, CDR2 FQGNSA. The chain's CDR3 is CASSSGLAGAISYNEQFF. The CDR3 DNA is TGTGCCAGCAGCTCGGGACTAGCGGGGGCTATCTCCTACAATGAGCAGTTCTTC.